This T cell receptor (beta chain) was obtained from a study of cytomegalovirus exposure and HLA in healthy donors (dated by TCRdb to 2015 to 2018). At the level of the whole study: According to an earlier analysis of a few hundred of the donors, about 170 million T cells yielded roughly 110 million unique TCR beta sequences and roughly 280 Gb of sequence data. An early release covering over 500 HLA-typed donors comprised approximately 300 gigabases of sequencing data and about 90 million unique TCR sequences. Of the approximately 400 genotyped donors, roughly 85% fell in the genetic ancestry cluster associated with self-reported Caucasian donors. The study was designed to test whether signatures of past pathogen exposure could be identified by cataloging public T cell receptors. Using immunosequencing, the study profiled T cell repertoires from 666 subjects and related those repertoires to cytomegalovirus serostatus. In addition to the first cohort of hundreds of subjects, a separate validation cohort of 120 different subjects was used. The study combined high-throughput TCR immunosequencing, statistical association of individual TCRs with disease status, and machine learning to predict cytomegalovirus infection status. To study patterns of TCR occurrence, a later analysis re-analyzed previously published TCR beta repertoires from 666 donors and added high-resolution HLA genotyping. The later analysis used no new phenotypic data to find candidate immune exposures, relying instead on TCR beta sequences and their occurrence across donors. To decide whether each TCR beta V gene segment behaved as functional or pseudogenic, an earlier analysis of 587 of the donors relied on high-throughput TCR beta sequencing. Donor age, sex, ethnicity and CMV serostatus were collected together with the repertoire data. Genome-wide SNP genotypes for about 65% of the roughly 670 donors were used in a later genetic analysis, which treated that subset as a discovery cohort. Every discovery cohort repertoire had been produced on one sequencing platform. HLA typing included class I and class II loci at four-digit resolution. Typing coverage varied by locus: about 620-630 donors for A, B, C, DRB1 and DQB1; roughly 560 for DQA1; more than 600 for DPA1; under 490 for DPB1. Because of strong linkage in the cohort, roughly five DR-DQ haplotypes were treated as single units for association and clustering. Across approximately 400 genotyped donors of the cohort, an average of roughly 250,000 unique TCR beta nucleotide sequences per donor were sequenced, and roughly 17% of those sequences were non-productive. Points the paper makes about the study in general: Cytomegalovirus status was reported to be diagnosed by the classifier with high specificity and sensitivity in both the original and validation cohorts. Most TCR sequences were observed very rarely across donors, whereas some public TCRs were present in many individuals. A further reported finding was that TCR beta sequences accurately predicted the HLA-A and HLA-B alleles for most subjects in the first cohort. For the cohort, immune exposure information was limited to CMV serostatus. A later analysis found that most CMV-associated TCR beta chains appeared HLA-restricted, with HLA associations seemingly driven largely by CMV exposure. A group of highly shared sequence variants was considered likely to be a technical artifact of the sequencing pipeline. In this cohort, only TCR beta chains were sequenced, and detectable features were limited by the absence of alpha or paired-chain data. At a false discovery rate of 0.05, a later analysis linked under 20,000 TCR beta sequences to specific HLA alleles. Some IMGT-functional V segments, including TRBV6-2 and TRBV6-3, could not be distinguished by the 87-base-pair reads and were therefore excluded. The presence/absence analyses assumed that sequencing depth was roughly uniform across donors, and that assumption may not be true. In an earlier analysis of approximately 590 of the donors, most TCR beta V segments appeared in productive rearrangements about 87% or about 30% of the time, broadly matching IMGT annotations. In the study, around 160 TCR beta chains were listed as associated with cytomegalovirus. According to a later genetic analysis, donors in an Asian-associated ancestry cluster had fewer N-insertions in productive TCRs than the approximately 630-donor mean. Correlated functional status among segregating V segments might reflect linkage disequilibrium, but an unknown experimental factor could not be ruled out. In a later analysis, several top co-occurrence clusters were reported to appear linked to parvovirus B19, influenza, CMV and Epstein-Barr virus. In vitro tests confirmed that a few of the cytomegalovirus-associated TCR beta chains recognize cytomegalovirus antigens. It was suggested by the authors that the approach could potentially be generalized to other disease states and immunological phenotypes. V-gene and J-gene trimming of TCR beta chains was associated with a missense DCLRE1C variant in a later genetic analysis, and the association was replicated in an independent cohort. Fewer than 20 rarely observed V segments, including chromosome 9 orphons, were excluded from the earlier analysis of several hundred of the donors because counts were too low. In a later analysis, HLA-associated TCR beta chains were found to be more clonally expanded and to have lower generation probabilities than equally common non-associated chains. When HLA alleles, especially DR and DQ, strongly co-occurred, attributing TCR associations to individual alleles was difficult. Because HLA typing was missing for some donors at each locus, association tests included only the typed subset. A later analysis found that TCR association rates varied across HLA loci, with DRB1 alleles showing the most associated TCRs and HLA-C alleles the fewest.

Receptor amplification or capture employed the immunoSEQ multiplex PCR assay. A mixture of 60 forward primers for TCR Vbeta segments and 13 reverse primers for TCR Jbeta segments was used in the multiplex PCR. The CDR3 region of rearranged TCR beta genes was amplified from genomic DNA with a multiplex PCR assay. On the Illumina HiSeq System, the amplified TCR beta libraries were sequenced as 87-base-pair reads. Per the original workflow: Across the roughly 600 repertoires, a later analysis counted approximately 83 million unique TCR beta chains, some 11 million of which were shared by at least two donors. To remove PCR and sequencing errors, raw reads were error-corrected and collapsed into unique sequences using a nearest-neighbor algorithm that merged closely related sequences. V, D and J gene segments were assigned by aligning CDR3 sequences to IMGT reference sequences. Each retained sequence needed at least a six-nucleotide match to both a V gene segment and a J gene segment. A rearrangement was called productive if the CDR3 had no stop codons and remained in frame with V and J, and every other rearrangement was called non-productive. Following IMGT convention, CDR3 was defined as the stretch from the second conserved V-encoded cysteine to the conserved J-encoded phenylalanine. In an earlier analysis of around 570 of the donors, sequences lacking an unambiguous match to a single V gene segment were excluded. In an earlier analysis of several hundred of the donors, a V segment was called functional when productive rearrangements were above 56.7%, and segregating when the standard deviation between donors exceeded 5%. To diagnose cytomegalovirus status from the catalog of TCR beta chain sequences, a statistical classification framework was built. A later analysis assigned V and J genes by comparing TCR nucleotide sequences with IMGT/GENE-DB human TR gene sequences. The TCRdist pipeline was used in a later analysis to assign CDR3 sequences and most-parsimonious VDJ recombination scenarios. In a later analysis, each TCR beta chain was defined by its CDR3 amino acid sequence together with its V-gene family, and reads without a unique V-gene family were excluded. To address suspected cross-contamination and a sequencing artifact, a later analysis removed a few hundred highly shared, low-generation-probability nucleotide sequences. For each public chain, a later analysis derived a clonal expansion index from normalized ranks of inferred template counts within each repertoire. In a later analysis, generation probabilities were computed with a VDJ recombination model fitted to out-of-frame rearrangements, and the resulting probabilities were checked against IGoR. Hypergeometric tests were used in a later analysis to score TCR-TCR, TCR-HLA and TCR-CMV co-occurrence, with a repertoire-size bias correction applied to the TCR pairs. To estimate false discovery rates, a later analysis permuted the HLA or CMV assignments 20 times. A later analysis grouped co-occurring TCRs with DBSCAN, adding TCRdist sequence similarity when clustering within HLA-allele-positive subsets. Repertoires with fewer than 30,000 or more than 120,000 public chains were left out of co-occurrence clustering, as were five repertoires with anomalous nucleotide sharing. TCRdb retrieved this table from immuneACCESS and kept in-frame rearrangements only. Not all clones are present; in checked studies, unresolved V genes account for under half, and no reason is known for the remainder. D and trimming come from the DNA, and the V and J calls and clone size come from that table. This sample gives 180,000 or so clones in total; 77% of them show up just once. Of the sample, about 1.5% falls within the top ten clones.

V and J are trimmed by 5 bases and 9 bases, and the gene matches miss 10 bases of the junction. From the germline V gene (reference sequence), CDR1 is MNHNY and CDR2 is SVGAGI. The CDR3, from cysteine to phenylalanine, totals 14 residues. The CDR3 DNA has 42 bases and is translated from base 1. A note on this clone: Its antigen remains unidentified. Base qualities are not recorded, but no much larger clone differs from it by a single base.

The cohort comprised 550 to 700 healthy bone marrow donors. At the time of sampling, all cohort members were nominally healthy, though unrecorded immune exposures were likely present. The donor was CMV seronegative and belonged to the group of 350 or so seronegative cohort members. A peripheral blood sample was collected from each donor, and TCR beta sequencing was performed on peripheral blood mononuclear cells. Genomic DNA was extracted from the blood cell samples with the Qiagen DNeasy Blood Extraction Kit. The sequence was collected from a man aged 18-30 years in good health and CMV-seronegative. The sequenced material came from PBMCs. Here the chain combines TRBV6-6 and TRBJ1-2; 9 bases in between match TRBD1. Here is the DNA: TGTGCCAGCAGTGCCCAACGGACAGGGGTACGCTACACCTTC. The resulting protein is CASSAQRTGVRYTF.